Sequencing of this T cell receptor (beta chain) was carried out in a study of cytomegalovirus exposure and HLA in healthy donors. This clone was counted a few times. A multiplex PCR was run with 60 Vbeta primers and 13 Jbeta primers. Clones were read by immunoSEQ multiplex PCR, and TCRdb kept only the in-frame ones, dropping some. The table has about 170,000 clones, 82% seen once. There are 14 residues in the CDR3. Looked up from germline, CDR1 is LNHDA and CDR2 is SQIVND (reference sequence). V lost 7 bases, J lost 7 bases, and 17 bases lay in between. The TCR was taken from a male donor in good health and CMV-seronegative. Specimen: PBMCs. The rearrangement joins TRBV19 to TRBJ1-5; weak D call: TRBD1 (5 bases). CDR3 DNA sequence: TGTGCCAGTACCGTATCAGGGTTCGGGCAGCCCCAGCATTTT. This encodes CASTVSGFGQPQHF.